This paragraph covers one TCR beta chain sequence. Its antigen is unidentified. This entry is derived from a study of T cells and Merkel cell carcinoma outcomes. The study, taken as a whole, reports: Reportedly, T-cell repertoire with density predicts Merkel cell carcinoma outcomes.

Only in-frame clones appear in the TCRdb table, and some are missing; sequencing was by immunoSEQ multiplex PCR. The sample shows some 15,000 clones, more than 80% of them seen only once. The receptor comes from a human donor with Merkel cell carcinoma. The source material was tumor tissue from Merkel cell carcinoma.

CDR3 nucleotide sequence: TGTGCCAGCTCACTAGCGGGGTACGAGCAGTACTTC. This gives the protein CASSLAGYEQYF. The V call is TRBV18, the J call TRBJ2-7; TRBD2 agrees at 8 bases. The CDR3 totals 12 residues. Germline V gene sequence: CDR1 KGHSH, CDR2 LQKENI. J lost 4 bases, V lost 4 bases, and 0 bases had no gene match.